The 17 T cell receptor beta chains below were found in one sample sequenced in a study of cytomegalovirus exposure and HLA in healthy donors. Use of 60 Vbeta and 13 Jbeta primers characterized the PCR. Profiled with immunoSEQ multiplex PCR; TCRdb holds only in-frame clones, not every one. The sample has about 150,000 clones, approximately 80% seen once. The sample was PBMCs. The receptors here all came from a man aged 35 to 55 in good health and CMV-seropositive.

The V gene is TRBV29-1, the J gene TRBJ2-5; D uncertain. Trimming cost V 8 bases and J 4 bases, with 11 bases left between them. The CDR3 runs 11 residues. In germline, CDR1 is SQVTM, CDR2 ANQGSEA. The CDR3 coding sequence is TGCAGCCAATTGATCGGAGAGACCCAGTACTTC. It yields the protein CSQLIGETQYF.

V and J are TRBV28 and TRBJ2-7; 7 bases line up with TRBD2. There are 14 residues in the CDR3. Trimming at V came to 5 bases and at J to 3 bases, leaving 7 bases not matched to a gene. The germline CDR1 and CDR2 sequences are MDHEN and SYDVKM. CDR3 bases: TGTGCCAGCAGTCGCAGGGAGGGAGTCTACGAGCAGTACTTC. Encoded protein: CASSRREGVYEQYF.

This sequence joins TRBV13 and TRBJ2-6; D is unclear. The CDR3 contains 14 residues. Germline CDR1 is PRHDT and CDR2 is FYEKMQ (reference sequence). V shed 10 bases and J shed 0 bases, with 10 bases lying between them. CDR3 in amino acids: CATCSPSGANVLTF. The CDR3 DNA follows: TGTGCCACCTGTTCTCCCTCTGGGGCCAACGTCCTGACTTTC.

The V gene is TRBV7-8, the J gene TRBJ1-5; TRBD1 agrees at 8 bases. The CDR3 runs 14 residues. The J segment lost 7 bases and the V segment lost 4 bases, leaving 6 bases of the junction unmatched. CDR1 is SGHVS, CDR2 FQNEAQ, per germline. The CDR3 nucleotides read TGTGCCAGCAGCTCAGAGGACAGGGTACAGCCCCAGCATTTT. This codes for CASSSEDRVQPQHF.

The chain has TRBV5-4 and TRBJ2-7; 7 nucleotides agree with TRBD2. Trimming removed 1 base from V and 5 bases from J; junction bases left unmatched: 9. CDR3 length: 15 amino acids. The germline gives CDR1 SGHNT, CDR2 YYREEE (reference sequence). The CDR3: CASSLSGTTAHEQYF. The CDR3, as DNA: TGTGCCAGCAGCTTGTCGGGGACTACAGCTCACGAGCAGTACTTC.

The chain joins TRBV11-2 to TRBJ2-1, with D tentatively TRBD2 (6 bases). The CDR3 length is 16 residues. Germline lookup yields CDR1 SGHAT and CDR2 FQNNGV. V was trimmed by 3 bases and J by 0 bases, leaving 12 bases between them. The CDR3 here is CASSLEGQSSYNEQFF. DNA for the CDR3: TGTGCCAGCAGCTTGGAGGGGCAGAGCTCCTACAATGAGCAGTTCTTC.

This clone appeared a single time. The chain employs TRBV2 and TRBJ1-1, with 9 nucleotides matching TRBD1. V lost 8 bases and J lost 3; bases outside the gene matches: 4. This CDR3 spans 13 amino acids. Per the germline V gene, CDR1 is SNHLY and CDR2 is FYNNEI. The CDR3 protein is CASVGQGYTEAFF. The DNA of the CDR3 is TGTGCCAGCGTAGGACAGGGGTACACTGAAGCTTTCTTT.

This chain joins TRBV21-1 and TRBJ2-1; the listed D gene, TRBD1, was not tested against the DNA. TRBV21-1 corresponds to a pseudogene. This CDR3 has 13 amino acids. The CDR3 sequence is CASSKDRDNEQFF. The DNA of the CDR3 is TGTGCCAGCAGCAAAGACAGGGACAATGAGCAGTTCTTC.

This clone was seen only a few times. The chain combines TRBV28 with TRBJ1-2, with no clear D. The CDR3 has 14 amino acids. V was clipped by 3 bases and J by 8 bases, with 16 bases between them. Germline-derived CDR1 and CDR2 are MDHEN and SYDVKM. The CDR3 DNA follows: TGTGCCAGCAGTTTGGAGGGATCTATGGTCGGCTACACCTTC. This gives the protein CASSLEGSMVGYTF.

The chain combines TRBV11-2 with TRBJ1-2, with D possibly matching TRBD1 (5 bases). CDR3 length: 14 amino acids. Trimming stripped 7 bases from V and 5 bases from J, with 17 bases between. Germline V gene sequence: CDR1 SGHAT, CDR2 FQNNGV. The CDR3 sequence: CASTPLTSGYGYTF. The DNA for the CDR3 is TGTGCCAGCACCCCACTTACCTCAGGGTATGGCTACACCTTC.

The genes are TRBV11-3 and TRBJ2-7; no reliable D call. CDR1 is SGHNT and CDR2 is YENEEA in the germline V gene. This CDR3 has 13 residues. Between the trimmed V and J ends, which lost 0 bases and 2 bases, there was a span of 5 bases. The CDR3 loop reads CASSLDDTYEQYF. The CDR3 coding sequence is TGTGCCAGCAGCTTAGACGACACCTACGAGCAGTACTTC.

V is TRBV11-2 and J is TRBJ2-6, with 9 nucleotides matching TRBD1. Germline-derived CDR1 and CDR2 are SGHAT and FQNNGV. V dropped 5 bases and J dropped 2; count of bases not matched to a gene: 10. The CDR3 is 18 residues long. The CDR3 sequence: CASSPLGTGTAGANVLTF. As DNA, the CDR3 is TGTGCCAGCAGCCCTCTAGGGACAGGGACGGCTGGGGCCAACGTCCTGACTTTC.

V usage is TRBV29-1 and J usage is TRBJ1-1; D ambiguous. This CDR3 region has 13 residues. Trimming left V 8 bases short and J 0 bases short, with 13 bases between. Germline CDR1 and CDR2: SQVTM and ANQGSEA. The CDR3, as DNA: TGCAGCACGCGCGCGGTCATGAACACTGAAGCTTTCTTT. Its protein is CSTRAVMNTEAFF. Drawing the rest from reference TRBV29-1 and TRBJ1-1, the complete variable domain is SAVISQKPSRDICQRGTSLTIQCQVDSQVTMMFWYRQQPGQSLTLIATANQGSEATYESGFVIDKFPISRPNLTFSTLTVSNMSPEDSSIYLCSTRAVMNTEAFFGQGTRLTVV.

V is TRBV7-9 and J is TRBJ2-5, with TRBD2 matching 9 bases. CDR1 and CDR2 (germline): SEHNR, FQNEAQ (reference sequence). The CDR3 extends over 14 amino acids. J lost 4 bases, V lost 0 bases, and 0 bases had no gene match. The CDR3 loop reads CASSLALAGETQYF. The CDR3 DNA reads TGTGCCAGCAGCTTAGCACTAGCGGGAGAGACCCAGTACTTC.

The genes are TRBV11-3 and TRBJ2-7; 8 bases agree with TRBD1. The CDR3 loop spans 15 amino acids. The junction had 4 bases not matched to a gene; V was cut back by 2 bases and J by 1 base. Germline CDR1 SGHNT, CDR2 YENEEA. Here the CDR3 DNA reads TGTGCCAGCAGCTTACAGGGGGCGACTTCCTACGAGCAGTACTTC. Translation: CASSLQGATSYEQYF.

The V and J genes are TRBV19 and TRBJ2-7, with TRBD2 matching 14 bases. Germline assignment: CDR1 LNHDA and CDR2 SQIVND (reference sequence). The V and J ends lost 3 bases and 6 bases, in that order; junction bases with no gene match: 7. The CDR3 totals 16 residues. CDR3 residues: CASSISIGLAGGEQYF. For the CDR3, the DNA is TGTGCCAGTAGTATCTCGATTGGACTAGCGGGAGGCGAGCAGTACTTC.

The chain joins TRBV28 to TRBJ2-5; 9 bases fit TRBD1. The DNA matches TRBJ2-7 better at its end, which makes the J call doubtful. The CDR3 runs 15 residues. Germline CDR1 reads MDHEN; CDR2 reads SYDVKM. CDR3 residues: CASTVGGTGSGEQYF. DNA of the CDR3: TGTGCCAGCACCGTAGGGGGGACAGGGTCGGGCGAGCAGTACTTC.